These 14 T cell receptor beta chains originate from one sample sequenced in a study of vaccination and CD4 T cells after COVID-19. The Oncomine TCR Beta short-read assay generated sequence data from the DNA of cultured CD4+ T cells. TCRdb reanalysed the PCR reads using MiXCR and keeps one entry per CDR3 protein. The data contain thousands of distinct CDR3 sequences, roughly 40% of them seen just once; the ten biggest clones take up 34%. Indicated treatment: roughly ten-day PBMC culture with coronavirus spike peptide pools or control peptides (ViraFEST assay). Samples of CD4+ T cells were obtained from the unexposed donor before the COVID-19 pandemic (2011-2018). No cognate antigen is known for these TCRs. Sequenced input: CD4+ T cells from blood, cultured in vitro. Receptor source: a human donor in good health.

The chain joins TRBV20-1 to TRBJ1-4, with D unclear. The germline V and J ends were trimmed by 5 bases and 4 bases, with 5 bases remaining between them. CDR1 and CDR2 from the germline V gene are DFQATT and SNEGSKA (reference sequence). The length of the CDR3 is 11 residues. The CDR3 coding sequence is TGCAGTGCTTGGGTTAATGAAAAACTGTTTTTT. Protein sequence: CSAWVNEKLFF.

This clonotype was seen a handful of times. The chain recombines TRBV6-1 with TRBJ1-2; 8 bases line up with TRBD1. The CDR3 has 15 residues. Germline V gene data show CDR1 as MNHNS and CDR2 as SASEGT. Trimming at V came to 5 bases and at J to 7 bases, leaving 12 bases not matched to a gene. CDR3 DNA: TGTGCCAGCAGTCCGATCACAGGGGGAAACAGTGGCTACACCTTC. It is translated as CASSPITGGNSGYTF.

The chain combines TRBV5-1 with TRBJ1-2; TRBD1 might be the D (5 bases). V lost 4 bases and J lost 8, with 21 bases in between. CDR3 length: 15 amino acids. Germline V lookup: CDR1 SGHRS, CDR2 YFSETQ. CDR3 nucleotide sequence: TGCGCCAGCAGCATTGACCCTGCAGGGCGGGTAGGCTACACCTTC. Encoded protein: CASSIDPAGRVGYTF.

In this sample, this clonotype turned up a few times. Compared with germline, one end of the junction differs, possibly owing to a read error. In DNA, the CDR3 is TGTGCCAGCAGCCTTCAGGGGCCCTCCTTC. This codes for CASSLQGPSF. J is TRBJ1-2 and V is TRBV7-9, with D possibly matching TRBD1 (6 bases). The CDR3 is 10 amino acids. Germline values: CDR1 SEHNR, CDR2 FQNEAQ (reference sequence).

The genes are TRBV5-1 and TRBJ1-1; no definite D call. This CDR3 spans 12 amino acids. Germline-derived CDR1 and CDR2 are SGHRS and YFSETQ. V gave up 7 bases and J gave up 7 bases, with 14 bases separating them. The CDR3 bases are TGCGCCAGCCTGGACGGGTTGGGTGAAGCTTTCTTT. Translated, it gives CASLDGLGEAFF.

The V and J genes are TRBV10-3 and TRBJ2-7; 7 bases match TRBD1. This CDR3 region has 15 residues. The J segment lost 3 bases and the V segment lost 0 bases, leaving 5 bases of the junction unmatched. Germline-derived CDR1 and CDR2 are ENHRY and SYGVKD. This CDR3 reads CAISESKGADYEQYF. Here the CDR3 DNA reads TGTGCCATCAGTGAGTCAAAGGGGGCCGACTACGAGCAGTACTTC.

This clonotype ranks as medium-sized. The chain joins TRBV27 to TRBJ1-5; D is possibly TRBD1 (5 bases). Germline V gene lookup returns CDR1 MNHEY and CDR2 SMNVEV (reference sequence). Trimming removed 4 bases at V and 6 bases at J, with 13 bases between. CDR3 length: 14 amino acids. CDR3 in DNA: TGTGCCAGCAGTTGGGGACTGGATGGTCAGCCCCAGCATTTT. Its protein is CASSWGLDGQPQHF.

This clonotype showed up just a few times. The rearrangement uses TRBV6-2 or TRBV6-3 and TRBJ1-2; tentatively, D is TRBD1 (5 bases). V was shortened by 6 bases and J by 4 bases, with 15 bases between the two germline ends. The CDR3 length is 14 residues. Per the germline V gene, CDR1 is MNHEY and CDR2 is SVGEGT. CDR3 in amino acids: CASRPDRTPYGYTF. The CDR3 DNA is TGTGCCAGCAGGCCCGACAGAACCCCCTATGGCTACACCTTC.

CDR3 in DNA: TGTGCCAGCAAGTGGGGTTTGGGGGCTGAAGCTTTCTTT. Amino acid sequence: CASKWGLGAEAFF. This chain joins TRBV6-1 and TRBJ1-1; maybe TRBD1 (5 bases). The CDR3 is 13 amino acids. Germline V gene lookup returns CDR1 MNHNS and CDR2 SASEGT. The germline V and J ends were trimmed by 7 bases and 6 bases, with 15 bases remaining between them.

J is TRBJ1-5 and V is TRBV7-3; possible D gene TRBD1, 5 bases. The V gene's germline CDR1 is SGHTA and CDR2 FQGTGA. The CDR3 totals 17 residues. V shed 2 bases and J shed 1 base, with 15 bases lying between them. The CDR3 sequence is CASSLRVVAGSNQPQHF. The CDR3 DNA sequence: TGTGCCAGCAGCTTACGGGTGGTTGCAGGGAGCAATCAGCCCCAGCATTTT.

The V gene is TRBV5-5, the J gene TRBJ1-1; D is undetermined. CDR3 length: 13 amino acids. Trimming left V 5 bases short and J 3 bases short, with 11 bases between. Germline values: CDR1 SGHKS, CDR2 YYEKEE (reference sequence). The CDR3: CASSRSWHTEAFF. The CDR3 nucleotides read TGTGCCAGCAGTAGAAGCTGGCACACTGAAGCTTTCTTT.

This clonotype was found a few times. The rearrangement links TRBV27 to TRBJ1-2; 10 positions agree with TRBD1. CDR3 length equals 15 residues. Trimming cost V 5 bases and J 6 bases; bases outside gene matches: 9. Per germline, CDR1 MNHEY and CDR2 SMNVEV (reference sequence). CDR3 sequence reads: CASSTLTGGPNGYTF. The CDR3 DNA is TGTGCCAGCAGTACCTTGACAGGGGGCCCGAATGGCTACACCTTC.

This clonotype turned up a few times. This sequence joins TRBV10-3 and TRBJ1-6, with a possible D match to TRBD1 (5 bases). The CDR3 contains 13 residues. Trimming shortened V by 8 bases and J by 12 bases, and 17 bases separated the two germline ends. Per the germline V gene, CDR1 is ENHRY and CDR2 is SYGVKD. CDR3 nucleotides: TGTGCCATCGGTGTCAGGGAAAGGGAACCCCTCCACTTT. This encodes CAIGVREREPLHF.

In this sample, this clonotype turned up a few times. The rearrangement links TRBV12-3 or TRBV12-4 to TRBJ1-2; unclear D gene. The CDR3 consists of 13 residues. V dropped 5 bases and J dropped 1 base, with 8 bases sitting between them. DNA of the CDR3: TGTGCCAGCAGTCCTGACGTTAACTATGGCTACACCTTC. Encoded protein: CASSPDVNYGYTF.